The clone carrying this T cell receptor beta chain has just a few counts. Its antigen is still unknown. The authors ran a second PCR of roughly 7 to 11 cycles using a sample-barcoded 5' primer and a J-beta primer mix. Every cDNA molecule bore a tag from a template-switch adaptor containing 12 random nucleotides. TCRdb re-called the 5' RACE reads with MiXCR, one entry per CDR3 protein. The table has roughly 730,000 distinct CDR3 sequences, roughly three fifths seen once. The V gene's germline CDR1 is DFQATT and CDR2 SNEGSKA (reference sequence). Trimming took 8 bases from V and 5 from J, leaving 23 bases between them. This CDR3 region has 15 residues. The data derive from a study of blood T cells in healthy people across ages. The study's findings and limits: Shifts in expanded clonotypes may have been confounded by donor CMV status, which was unknown. Diversity was higher, and naive CD4+ cells more numerous, in long-lived donors than in aged donors.

Researchers isolated at least 7 million PBMCs per sample. This TCR was sampled from a middle-aged man in good health. Material: blood. The rearrangement links TRBV20-1 to TRBJ2-3, with a tentative D call TRBD2 (6 bases). The CDR3 DNA reads as TGCAGTCCCCAACGTAGACTAGATGGAATAGATACGCAGTATTTT. Translated: CSPQRRLDGIDTQYF.